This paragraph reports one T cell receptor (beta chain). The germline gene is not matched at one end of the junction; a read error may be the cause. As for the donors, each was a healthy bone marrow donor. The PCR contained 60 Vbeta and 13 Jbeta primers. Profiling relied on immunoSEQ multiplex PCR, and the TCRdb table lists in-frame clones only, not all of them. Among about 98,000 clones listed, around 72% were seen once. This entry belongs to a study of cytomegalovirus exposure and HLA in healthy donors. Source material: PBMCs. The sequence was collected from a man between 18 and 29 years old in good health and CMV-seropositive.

Here the CDR3 reads CASNLGGGWEQFF. CDR3 DNA sequence: TGCGCCAGCAACTTGGGAGGGGGTTGGGAGCAGTTCTTC. The rearrangement uses TRBV5-1 and TRBJ2-1; possible D gene TRBD2, 7 bases. The germline V gene encodes CDR1 SGHRS and CDR2 YFSETQ. There are 13 residues in the CDR3.